Presented here are 22 T cell receptor beta chains from one specimen sequenced in a study of patients and donors after allogeneic stem cell transplantation. A single record per CDR3 protein comes from TCRdb applying MiXCR to the RT-PCR reads. The sample has more than 850,000 distinct CDR3 sequences; under 20% are singletons. The sample was blood, either unsorted or a sorted T cell fraction (not recorded which). These receptors originate from a human donor who was either an allogeneic HSCT recipient or a stem cell or donor lymphocyte infusion donor (not recorded which). It is not recorded whose cells these are; they may come from a transplant donor.

The chain links TRBV29-1 to TRBJ2-1, with 11 bases matching TRBD2. The ends lost 2 bases at V and 3 bases at J; junction bases unmatched: 3. There are 15 residues in the CDR3. Looked up from germline, CDR1 is SQVTM and CDR2 is ANQGSEA. In DNA form, the CDR3 reads TGCAGCGTTGAACTAGCGGGGGGACACTACAATGAGCAGTTCTTC. Its protein product is CSVELAGGHYNEQFF.

This chain connects TRBV21-1 to TRBJ1-1; the D segment call TRBD1 is taken from the table without a DNA check. TRBV21-1 represents a pseudogene. The CDR3 has 12 residues. CDR3 protein: CASSRGGYEAFF. In DNA form, the CDR3 reads TGTGCCAGCAGCAGAGGGGGATATGAAGCTTTCTTT.

The rearrangement joins TRBV12-3 or TRBV12-4 to TRBJ2-1, with TRBD2 identical over 15 bases. The V segment lost 7 bases and the J segment 3 bases; nucleotides outside the gene matches: 16. The CDR3 is 20 residues long. Here the CDR3 DNA reads TGTGCCAGCATTCGGACGGACACGGGACTAGCGGGAGGACTCTACAATGAGCAGTTCTTC. This gives the protein CASIRTDTGLAGGLYNEQFF.

This clonotype was seen at least ten times. This chain uses TRBV4-3 with TRBJ1-6, with D perhaps TRBD1 (5 bases). Trimming removed 1 base from V and 13 bases from J, with 17 bases in between. The CDR3 loop spans 15 amino acids. Per germline, CDR1 LGHNA and CDR2 YSLEER. The CDR3 bases are TGCGCCAGCAGCCAAGTAGGTGGGACGGCCTTGCCCCTCCACTTT. This codes for CASSQVGGTALPLHF.

There are many counts of this clonotype. The chain is built from TRBV3-1 and TRBJ1-1, with D perhaps TRBD1 (5 bases). Looked up from germline, CDR1 is LGHDT and CDR2 is YNNKEL (reference sequence). V lost 2 bases, J lost 1 base, and 8 bases lay in between. This CDR3 spans 14 amino acids. The CDR3 is CASSQLTGNTEAFF. The CDR3 DNA sequence: TGTGCCAGCAGCCAACTCACAGGGAACACTGAAGCTTTCTTT.

The chain has TRBV12-3 or TRBV12-4 and TRBJ2-2; possible D gene TRBD1, 6 bases. V gave up 0 bases and J gave up 7 bases, with 12 bases separating them. This CDR3 comprises 15 residues. DNA of the CDR3: TGTGCCAGCAGTTTAGCCTCAGGGGTCGGCGGGGAGCTGTTTTTT. Translation: CASSLASGVGGELFF.

This clonotype was recorded a few times. V and J are TRBV11-2 and TRBJ2-3; TRBD2 agrees at 8 bases. V dropped 2 bases and J dropped 2; count of bases not matched to a gene: 12. The CDR3 runs to 18 residues. CDR1 and CDR2 from the germline V gene are SGHAT and FQNNGV. The CDR3 reads CASSLIWARGDVTDTQYF. CDR3 nucleotides: TGTGCCAGCAGCTTAATTTGGGCGCGGGGGGACGTCACAGATACGCAGTATTTT.

The chain links TRBV29-1 to TRBJ2-4; TRBD2 agrees at 7 bases. The germline CDR1 and CDR2 sequences are SQVTM and ANQGSEA. Trimming removed 3 bases from V and 3 bases from J; junction bases left unmatched: 2. The CDR3 has 13 residues. The CDR3 here is CSVEGGDKNIQYF. The CDR3 bases are TGCAGCGTTGAGGGGGGGGACAAAAACATTCAGTACTTC.

This clonotype has at least ten counts. V is TRBV12-3 or TRBV12-4 and J is TRBJ1-5; D is uncertain. This CDR3 has 14 amino acids. V dropped 5 bases and J dropped 0 bases, with 8 bases sitting between them. The CDR3 sequence is CASSPGLSNQPQHF. The DNA for the CDR3 is TGTGCCAGCAGTCCGGGCCTTAGCAATCAGCCCCAGCATTTT.

The chain employs TRBV6-5 and TRBJ1-2; D ambiguous. The CDR3 totals 16 residues. Germline assignment: CDR1 MNHEY and CDR2 SVGAGI. V lost 0 bases, J lost 1 base, and 12 bases lay in between. CDR3 loop: CASSYSQRPLNYGYTF. CDR3 nucleotide sequence: TGTGCCAGCAGTTACTCACAGCGCCCTCTTAACTATGGCTACACCTTC.

CDR3 sequence (DNA): TGTGCCAGCAGTTTAGTAAGGGGGTTTGAAGCTTTCTTT. This encodes CASSLVRGFEAFF. The chain combines TRBV12-3 or TRBV12-4 with TRBJ1-1; D perhaps matches TRBD1 (6 bases). The CDR3 totals 13 residues. Trimming took 1 base from V and 7 from J, leaving 10 bases between them.

The chain couples TRBV19 to TRBJ1-5; no definite D call. V gave up 4 bases and J gave up 5 bases, with 9 bases separating them. This CDR3 has 13 residues. Germline V lookup: CDR1 LNHDA, CDR2 SQIVND (reference sequence). DNA of the CDR3: TGTGCCAGTAGTACGGACGGTTATCAGCCCCAGCATTTT. The encoded protein is CASSTDGYQPQHF.

In its sample, this clonotype was seen many times. The chain carries TRBV5-1 and TRBJ1-2; TRBD1 matches at 10 bases. J gave up 3 bases and V 7 bases, and 3 bases lay outside the gene matches. The CDR3 extends over 13 amino acids. In germline, CDR1 is SGHRS, CDR2 YFSETQ. The CDR3 loop is CASSDRGDYGYTF. The DNA of the CDR3 is TGCGCCAGCTCGGACAGGGGGGACTATGGCTACACCTTC.

The genes are TRBV6-5 and TRBJ2-1; D perhaps matches TRBD2 (6 bases). Germline V gene data show CDR1 as MNHEY and CDR2 as SVGAGI. V gave up 4 bases and J gave up 8 bases, with 12 bases separating them. CDR3 size: 13 residues. Written as DNA, the CDR3 is TGTGCCAGCAGTTTCGGGAGAGGGTATGAGCAGTTCTTC. Protein sequence: CASSFGRGYEQFF.

This clonotype has just a few counts. The chain uses TRBV4-1 and TRBJ1-1; D is ambiguous. CDR3 size: 13 residues. From germline, CDR1 is MGHRA and CDR2 YSYEKL. The ends were cut back, 6 bases at V and 1 base at J, with 9 bases in the middle. CDR3 in amino acids: CASRGGPNTEAFF. DNA of the CDR3: TGCGCCAGCAGGGGAGGTCCGAACACTGAAGCTTTCTTT.

The rearrangement joins TRBV20-1 to TRBJ2-7, with 7 bases identical to TRBD1. V gave up 0 bases and J gave up 3 bases; unmatched junction bases: 5. This CDR3 has 14 residues. The germline V gene encodes CDR1 DFQATT and CDR2 SNEGSKA (reference sequence). In DNA form, the CDR3 reads TGCAGTGCTAGAGATCGACAGGGTGGCTACGAGCAGTACTTC. Translated: CSARDRQGGYEQYF.

This clonotype was seen ten or more times. The V gene is TRBV4-2, the J gene TRBJ1-1; D perhaps matches TRBD1 (6 bases). CDR3 length: 17 amino acids. V gave up 0 bases and J gave up 4 bases, with 18 bases separating them. In germline, CDR1 is LGHNA, CDR2 YNFKEQ. Here the CDR3 reads CASSQDTRAGVFTEAFF. CDR3 sequence (DNA): TGTGCCAGCAGCCAAGATACTCGGGCAGGGGTTTTCACTGAAGCTTTCTTT.

This clonotype was detected many times. The genes are TRBV12-3 or TRBV12-4 and TRBJ1-1; D call uncertain. The CDR3 covers 13 residues. Trimming shortened V by 5 bases and J by 9 bases, and 16 bases separated the two germline ends. In DNA form, the CDR3 reads TGTGCCAGCAGTCCGACCTTGGGCGGACAAGCTTTCTTT. Its protein is CASSPTLGGQAFF.

This clonotype was counted between two and nine times. This sequence joins TRBV5-6 and TRBJ1-5; D not certain. CDR1 and CDR2 from the germline V gene are SGHDT and YYEEEE. Deletions cut 2 bases from V and 1 base from J, with 10 bases between. The CDR3 covers 15 residues. The CDR3, as DNA: TGTGCCAGCAGCTTTTCCCCGAGGAGCAATCAGCCCCAGCATTTT. Translating it yields CASSFSPRSNQPQHF.

The chain combines TRBV5-6 with TRBJ2-3, with D hard to call. V shed 0 bases and J shed 0 bases, with 11 bases lying between them. Germline CDR1 reads SGHDT; CDR2 reads YYEEEE. The CDR3 is made up of 16 amino acids. CDR3 sequence (DNA): TGTGCCAGCAGCTTGGGAGCAATTTCTAGCACAGATACGCAGTATTTT. Residues: CASSLGAISSTDTQYF.

The chain carries TRBV20-1 and TRBJ2-5; 9 nucleotides agree with TRBD1. Losses at the gene ends were 0 bases for V and 2 bases for J; bases not matched to a gene: 4. There are 15 residues in the CDR3. Germline CDR1 reads DFQATT; CDR2 reads SNEGSKA (reference sequence). The CDR3 here is CSARDYDRGQETQYF. The DNA of the CDR3 is TGCAGTGCTAGAGATTACGACAGGGGGCAAGAGACCCAGTACTTC.

V is TRBV7-9 and J is TRBJ2-7, with 7 bases matching TRBD2. The CDR3 extends over 13 amino acids. The germline gives CDR1 SEHNR, CDR2 FQNEAQ (reference sequence). V dropped 4 bases and J dropped 6; count of bases not matched to a gene: 6. The DNA for the CDR3 is TGTGCCAGCAGCTCGAAGATAGCGGGCGAGCAGTACTTC. It specifies CASSSKIAGEQYF.